A single sample is the source of the 21 T cell receptor beta chains below, sequenced in a study of blood T cell repertoires in COVID-19. Libraries were prepared by immunoSEQ multiplex PCR; TCRdb keeps only in-frame clonotypes and omits some of them. This table has over 150,000 clones, approximately 81% appearing once. Sequencing used peripheral blood. The receptors were sampled from an older woman with COVID-19, enrolled during active disease.

This clone appeared a few times. The chain uses TRBV2 and TRBJ1-1; TRBD1 agrees at 8 bases. V shed 7 bases, J shed 0 bases, and the junction held 16 bases outside the gene matches. The length of the CDR3 is 18 residues. Per germline, CDR1 SNHLY and CDR2 FYNNEI. CDR3: CASTQRGRGRTMNTEAFF. DNA for the CDR3: TGTGCCAGCACCCAAAGGGGCAGGGGGCGGACCATGAACACTGAAGCTTTCTTT.

The chain couples TRBV6-5 to TRBJ1-6; D is perhaps TRBD1 (6 bases). The CDR3 consists of 15 residues. The V gene's germline CDR1 is MNHEY and CDR2 SVGAGI. V lost 2 bases to trimming and J lost 4 bases, with 9 bases between them. The CDR3 coding sequence is TGTGCCAGCAGTTACGGTCAGGGGTATAATTCACCCCTCCACTTT. As protein: CASSYGQGYNSPLHF.

The chain uses TRBV6-5 and TRBJ2-1, with a possible D match to TRBD1 (6 bases). Between the trimmed V and J ends, which lost 2 bases and 6 bases, there was a span of 11 bases. From germline, CDR1 is MNHEY and CDR2 SVGAGI. CDR3 length: 14 amino acids. The CDR3 loop reads CASSYEGVRNEQFF. For the CDR3, the DNA is TGTGCCAGCAGTTACGAGGGGGTACGCAATGAGCAGTTCTTC.

This rearrangement joins TRBV29-1 to TRBJ2-2; 10 bases map to TRBD2. Trimming took 8 bases from V and 5 from J; bases not matched to a gene: 5. The CDR3 extends over 13 amino acids. Germline values: CDR1 SQVTM, CDR2 ANQGSEA. CDR3: CSYGLAATGELFF. The CDR3, as DNA: TGCAGCTACGGACTAGCGGCTACCGGGGAGCTGTTTTTT.

V gene TRBV5-1 combines with J gene TRBJ2-7; D is perhaps TRBD2 (6 bases). Germline V gene lookup returns CDR1 SGHRS and CDR2 YFSETQ. The CDR3 covers 14 residues. Deletions cut 0 bases from V and 4 bases from J, with 11 bases between. The CDR3 nucleotides are TGCGCCAGCAGCTTGGGCCTAGCGACTTACGAGCAGTACTTC. Its protein product is CASSLGLATYEQYF.

J is TRBJ1-4 and V is TRBV2; 11 bases line up with TRBD1. With V trimmed by 8 bases and J by 8 bases, 7 bases remained unmatched. The CDR3 runs to 14 residues. Germline-derived CDR1 and CDR2 are SNHLY and FYNNEI. CDR3 region: CASRWGQGGEKLFF. CDR3 bases: TGTGCCAGCCGATGGGGACAGGGGGGAGAAAAACTGTTTTTT.

The chain joins TRBV6-1 to TRBJ1-2; no reliable D call. The CDR3 is made up of 13 amino acids. Germline CDR1 reads MNHNS; CDR2 reads SASEGT. V was pared by 1 base and J by 5 bases, with 8 bases between. CDR3 bases: TGTGCCAGCAGTGAAGGAGCAGCGTATGGCTACACCTTC. The encoded protein is CASSEGAAYGYTF.

The chain has TRBV19 and TRBJ1-5; D gene uncertain. With 3 bases removed from V and 4 bases from J, the gap between germline ends came to 10 bases. There are 14 residues in the CDR3. Germline CDR1 is LNHDA and CDR2 is SQIVND (reference sequence). The CDR3 bases are TGTGCCAGTAGTATCATTTGGGAGAATCAGCCCCAGCATTTT. It translates to CASSIIWENQPQHF.

The rearrangement uses TRBV5-1 and TRBJ1-4, with a weak D call TRBD1 (5 bases). This CDR3 is 15 amino acids long. Trimming removed 2 bases at V and 7 bases at J, with 15 bases between. The V gene's germline CDR1 is SGHRS and CDR2 YFSETQ. CDR3 coding DNA: TGCGCCAGCAGCTTTACCGCGGGGGAGGTTGAAAAACTGTTTTTT. It specifies CASSFTAGEVEKLFF.

In this sample, this clone turned up many times. The chain joins TRBV11-3 to TRBJ2-1; possibly TRBD2 for D (6 bases). CDR3 length: 15 residues. Trimming took 2 bases from V and 7 from J, leaving 15 bases between them. In germline, CDR1 is SGHNT, CDR2 YENEEA. As DNA, the CDR3 is TGTGCCAGCAGCTTACGAGGGACCGGAGGGAATGAGCAGTTCTTC. Protein: CASSLRGTGGNEQFF.

This chain connects TRBV7-3 to TRBJ2-7, with 8 bases that match TRBD1. Trimming removed 0 bases from V and 3 bases from J; junction bases left unmatched: 4. The CDR3 has 15 residues. Germline assignment: CDR1 SGHTA and CDR2 FQGTGA. In DNA, the CDR3 is TGTGCCAGCAGCTTAACGTCAGGGGGCAGCTACGAGCAGTACTTC. Translated: CASSLTSGGSYEQYF. The full variable domain, in which reference TRBV7-3 and TRBJ2-7 provide the parts outside the CDR3, is GAGVSQTPSNKVTEKGKYVELRCDPISGHTALYWYRQSLGQGPEFLIYFQGTGAADDSGLPNDRFFAVRPEGSVSTLKIQRTERGDSAVYLCASSLTSGGSYEQYFGPGTRLTVT.

The chain is built from TRBV7-3 and TRBJ1-1; possibly TRBD1 for D (5 bases). V lost 2 bases and J lost 0, with 16 bases in between. Germline values: CDR1 SGHTA, CDR2 FQGTGA. The CDR3 sequence is 17 residues long. CDR3 coding DNA: TGTGCCAGCAGCTTATATCCGCAAGGGGTACTGAACACTGAAGCTTTCTTT. It yields the protein CASSLYPQGVLNTEAFF.

This clone was detected ten times or more. J is TRBJ2-7 and V is TRBV7-9, with TRBD1 as a possible D gene (6 bases). V lost 4 bases, J lost 9 bases, and 19 bases lay in between. Germline V CDR1 and CDR2: SEHNR, FQNEAQ (reference sequence). The CDR3 length is 14 residues. CDR3 sequence: CASSSGQQGSWQYF. The CDR3 DNA sequence: TGTGCCAGCAGCTCCGGACAGCAAGGAAGTTGGCAGTACTTC.

The gene calls are TRBV9 and TRBJ1-2, with 9 bases aligning to TRBD1. The CDR3 runs 14 residues. The V gene end was trimmed by 3 bases and the J gene end by 9 bases; junction bases not matched to a gene: 9. Germline V CDR1 and CDR2: SGDLS, YYNGEE. CDR3 amino acids: CASSGTGTGSRYTF. CDR3 DNA: TGTGCCAGCAGCGGAACCGGGACAGGGTCCCGCTACACCTTC.

The genes are TRBV5-1 and TRBJ2-3; tentatively, D is TRBD2 (5 bases). Germline CDR1 and CDR2: SGHRS and YFSETQ. The V gene lost 7 bases and the J gene lost 1 base, with 10 bases spanning the gap. The CDR3 spans 13 residues. The CDR3 DNA sequence: TGCGCCAGCCAACCAGCGGGCACAGATACGCAGTATTTT. Translated, it gives CASQPAGTDTQYF.

V is TRBV27 and J is TRBJ2-1; D is perhaps TRBD2 (5 bases). CDR3 length: 14 residues. Trimming shortened V by 5 bases and J by 8 bases, and 16 bases separated the two germline ends. CDR1 and CDR2 (germline): MNHEY, SMNVEV (reference sequence). Written as DNA, the CDR3 is TGTGCCAGCAGTCTCCATCGGCTAGCCTATGAGCAGTTCTTC. Its protein is CASSLHRLAYEQFF.

This sequence joins TRBV7-8 and TRBJ1-2, with D unresolved. Germline V CDR1 and CDR2: SGHVS, FQNEAQ. V was cut by 1 base and J by 0 bases, with 15 bases left in between. This CDR3 is 17 amino acids long. CDR3 sequence: CASSLGPPGNPNYGYTF. The DNA of the CDR3 is TGTGCCAGCAGCTTAGGCCCTCCGGGGAACCCTAACTATGGCTACACCTTC. The variable domain in full, completed from reference TRBV7-8 and TRBJ1-2, reads GAGVSQSPRYKVAKRGQDVALRCDPISGHVSLFWYQQALGQGPEFLTYFQNEAQLDKSGLPSDRFFAERPEGSVSTLKIQRTQQEDSAVYLCASSLGPPGNPNYGYTFGSGTRLTVV.

Remarks on this clone: The identical CDR3 is also encoded by other nucleotide sequences in the sample. The chain couples TRBV3-1 (or the pseudogene TRBV3-2) to TRBJ1-2; possibly TRBD1 for D (5 bases). Germline assignment: CDR1 LGHDT and CDR2 YNNKEL (reference sequence). V lost 1 base, J lost 6 bases, and 9 bases lay in between. CDR3 length: 13 amino acids. The CDR3 DNA reads as TGTGCCAGCAGCCAAGTGGCGGGGGATGGCTACACCTTC. It encodes CASSQVAGDGYTF.

The chain uses TRBV19 and TRBJ2-2; 8 bases match TRBD2. The CDR3 extends over 14 amino acids. The V and J ends lost 7 bases and 4 bases, in that order; junction bases with no gene match: 5. Germline values: CDR1 LNHDA, CDR2 SQIVND (reference sequence). CDR3: CASTPGRGTGELFF. The CDR3 DNA reads as TGTGCCAGTACCCCCGGGAGGGGCACCGGGGAGCTGTTTTTT.

V is TRBV13 and J is TRBJ1-3, with unresolved D. This CDR3 spans 11 amino acids. Germline V gives CDR1 PRHDT, CDR2 FYEKMQ (reference sequence). With 8 bases removed from V and 3 bases from J, the gap between germline ends came to 5 bases. The CDR3 sequence: CASSDGNTIYF. The CDR3 nucleotides are TGTGCCAGCTCAGATGGAAACACCATATATTTT. Using reference TRBV13 and TRBJ1-3 for the parts outside the CDR3, the full variable domain is AAGVIQSPRHLIKEKRETATLKCYPIPRHDTVYWYQQGPGQDPQFLISFYEKMQSDKGSIPDRFSAQQFSDYHSELNMSSLELGDSALYFCASSDGNTIYFGEGSWLTVV.

The V call is TRBV6-6, the J call TRBJ1-1; TRBD1 agrees at 7 bases. This CDR3 spans 15 amino acids. The V gene's germline CDR1 is MNHNY and CDR2 SVGAGI (reference sequence). The V gene end was trimmed by 5 bases and the J gene end by 0 bases; junction bases not matched to a gene: 6. CDR3: CASSLKQGMNTEAFF. In DNA, the CDR3 is TGTGCCAGCAGTCTTAAACAGGGGATGAACACTGAAGCTTTCTTT.